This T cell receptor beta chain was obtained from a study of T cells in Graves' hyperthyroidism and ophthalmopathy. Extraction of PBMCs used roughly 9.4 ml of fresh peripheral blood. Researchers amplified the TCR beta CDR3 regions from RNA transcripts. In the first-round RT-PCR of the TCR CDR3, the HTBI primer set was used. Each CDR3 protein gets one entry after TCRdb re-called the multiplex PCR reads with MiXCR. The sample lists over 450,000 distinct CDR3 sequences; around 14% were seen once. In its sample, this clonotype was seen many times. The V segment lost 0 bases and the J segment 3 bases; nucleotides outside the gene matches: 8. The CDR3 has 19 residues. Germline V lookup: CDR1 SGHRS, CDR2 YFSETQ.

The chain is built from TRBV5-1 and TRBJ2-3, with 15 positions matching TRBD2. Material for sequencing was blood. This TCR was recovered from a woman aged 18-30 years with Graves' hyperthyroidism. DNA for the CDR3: TGCGCCAGCAGCTTGGGCCCGGGACTAGCGGGAGGACCGACAGATACGCAGTATTTT. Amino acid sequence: CASSLGPGLAGGPTDTQYF.